This T cell receptor (beta chain) was profiled in a study of graft-versus-host responses after intestinal transplantation. Measured with immunoSEQ multiplex PCR; TCRdb has only the in-frame clones, and not every one. The sample lists about 40,000 clones; about 89% were seen once. With 0 bases removed from V and 2 bases from J, the gap between germline ends came to 11 bases. The CDR3 is 14 amino acids. Germline CDR1 GTSNPN, CDR2 SVGIG (reference sequence). This receptor was obtained from a human patient who received an intestinal transplant, so some T cells may come from the graft donor. The sequencing used PBMCs, collected around 330 days after intestinal transplant. The chain employs TRBV30 and TRBJ2-7, with D perhaps TRBD2 (5 bases). The CDR3 region has the DNA TGTGCCTGGAGTGTACCTCGAGGGCCCTACGAGCAGTACTTC. It codes for CAWSVPRGPYEQYF.